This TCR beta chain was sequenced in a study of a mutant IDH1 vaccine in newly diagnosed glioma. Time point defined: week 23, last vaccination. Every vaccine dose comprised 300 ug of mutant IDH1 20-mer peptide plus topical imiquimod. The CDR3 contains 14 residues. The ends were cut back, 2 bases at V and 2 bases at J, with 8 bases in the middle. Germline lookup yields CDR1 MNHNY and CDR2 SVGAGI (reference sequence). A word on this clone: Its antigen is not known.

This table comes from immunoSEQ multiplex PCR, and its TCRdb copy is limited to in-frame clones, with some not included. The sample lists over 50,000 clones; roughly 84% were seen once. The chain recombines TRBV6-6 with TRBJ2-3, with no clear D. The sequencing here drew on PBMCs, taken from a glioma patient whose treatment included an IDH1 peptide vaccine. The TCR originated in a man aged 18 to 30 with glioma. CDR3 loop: CASSYGQNTDTQYF. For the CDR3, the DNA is TGTGCCAGCAGTTACGGGCAGAACACAGATACGCAGTATTTT.